A selection of T cell receptor beta chains follows, all from one sample in a study of blood T cells in healthy people across ages. TCRdb recomputed calls from the 5' RACE reads with MiXCR, one row per CDR3 protein. The sample records about 650,000 distinct CDR3 sequences, approximately 31% being singletons. Sequenced input: blood. The receptor source for this set is a woman older than 75 in good health. Both conserved end residues are part of each CDR3. The D gene is left open where the match is weak. The size entry is marked missing in some rows and otherwise reads once, few, many or a size class.

V gene,D gene,clone size,J gene,CDR3 DNA,CDR3 protein
TRBV3-1,.,many,TRBJ2-3,TGTGCCAGCAGCCCAGGACAGCGGAGCACAGATACGCAGTATTTT,CASSPGQRSTDTQYF
TRBV7-2,.,.,TRBJ1-2,TGTGCCAGCAGCTTAGGGCCGAGGGGGTATGGCTACACCTTC,CASSLGPRGYGYTF
TRBV24-1,.,many,TRBJ2-5,TGTGCCACCAGTGAAGGGTTCGTCAACGGGGAGACCCAGTACTTC,CATSEGFVNGETQYF
TRBV7-9,TRBD1,many,TRBJ2-7,TGTGCCAGCAGCCGACCGGGACAGAGCTACGAGCAGTACTTC,CASSRPGQSYEQYF
TRBV20-1,TRBD2,.,TRBJ2-1,TGCAGTGCTAGAAAACCGACTAGCGGGGGTCCTGAGCAGTTCTTC,CSARKPTSGGPEQFF
TRBV6-2/TRBV6-3,TRBD2,.,TRBJ2-3,TGTGCCAGCAGTTACTCGCCGGGAGGGGGTCCAGATACGCAGTATTTT,CASSYSPGGGPDTQYF
TRBV28,TRBD1,many,TRBJ1-2,TGTGCCAGCAGTTTCGACAGGGCTCGGGGGAACTATGGCTACACCTTC,CASSFDRARGNYGYTF
TRBV7-9,.,.,TRBJ1-5,TGTGCCAGCAGCTTTGGAAGAAGTCAGCCCCAGCATTTT,CASSFGRSQPQHF
TRBV7-2,.,.,TRBJ2-3,TGTGCCAGCAGCCCCCGTGCCGAAGCACGAGCAGATACGCAGTATTTT,CASSPRAEARADTQYF
TRBV5-1,TRBD1,once,TRBJ2-7,TGCGCCAGTAGCCCCGCGAAGGGGGCTAGAAACGAGCAGTACTTC,CASSPAKGARNEQYF
TRBV11-3,.,many,TRBJ1-4,TGTGCCAGCAGCCTGGGACCGGAAGAAAAACTGTTTTTT,CASSLGPEEKLFF
TRBV20-1,TRBD2,.,TRBJ2-3,TGCAGTGCTAACGGACTAGCGGGGGGAACAGATACGCAGTATTTT,CSANGLAGGTDTQYF
TRBV6-1,TRBD1,.,TRBJ1-1,TGTGCCTGCGAGGGGAGGGGGCGCGTGGGTGAAGCTTTCTTT,CACEGRGRVGEAFF
TRBV28,TRBD1,few,TRBJ1-5,TGTGCCACCACAGGGGGGGGTAGCAATCACCCCCAGCATTTT,CATTGGGSNHPQHF
TRBV2,TRBD1,few,TRBJ1-5,TGTGCCAGCAGGAGGGACAGGGCTAACAATCAGCCCCAGCATTTT,CASRRDRANNQPQHF
TRBV10-3,.,many,TRBJ2-5,TGTGCCACCAAGCGGGCCCAACGGGGGGAGACCCAGTACTTC,CATKRAQRGETQYF
TRBV30,TRBD1,many,TRBJ1-2,TGTGCCTGGAGTGCGCAGGGGGCTTACTCTGGCTACACCTTC,CAWSAQGAYSGYTF
TRBV6-2/TRBV6-3,.,many,TRBJ2-7,TGTGCCAGCAGTTACGGGGCGGATCCCTACGAGCAGTACTTC,CASSYGADPYEQYF
TRBV7-3,TRBD2,many,TRBJ2-1,TGTGCCAGCGCCGATCTAGCGGGGGATTTGGGTGAGCAGTTCTTC,CASADLAGDLGEQFF
TRBV6-1,TRBD2,many,TRBJ2-4,TGTGCCAGCAGTCCGGGGACTAGCGGGGGCCCCATAGCCAAAAACATTCAGTACTTC,CASSPGTSGGPIAKNIQYF
TRBV5-1,TRBD2,many,TRBJ2-3,TGCGCCAGCAGCCCCGAGGGAGCGGGGGGGCTGGATACGCAGTATTTT,CASSPEGAGGLDTQYF
TRBV5-1,.,few,TRBJ2-6,TGCGCCAGCAGCTTGATGGACTCAAACTCTGGGGCCAACGTCCGGACTTTC,CASSLMDSNSGANVRTF
TRBV27,.,.,TRBJ1-1,TGTGCCAGCAGTTTTTCTCCGGGGGCCAGCACTGAAGCTTTCTTT,CASSFSPGASTEAFF
TRBV29-1,.,many,TRBJ2-1,TGCAGCGTTGAAGATCGGGCAGCGGTGGATGAGCAGTTCTTC,CSVEDRAAVDEQFF
TRBV9,TRBD2,many,TRBJ2-1,TGTGCCAGCAGTTCCGGACTAGCAGGTCGAGGGCTTTTGAATGAGCAGTTCTTC,CASSSGLAGRGLLNEQFF
TRBV7-3,.,many,TRBJ2-3,TGTGCCAGCAGCTTAAGTGGATTAAGCACAGATACGCAGTATTTT,CASSLSGLSTDTQYF
TRBV3-1,TRBD1,few,TRBJ2-7,TGTGCCAGCAGACCGGCGGGACAGGGAACCCACGAGCAGTACTTC,CASRPAGQGTHEQYF
TRBV6-2/TRBV6-3,.,.,TRBJ2-1,TGTGCCAGCAGTAACGACAGGAGCCCCTACAATGAGCAGTTCTTC,CASSNDRSPYNEQFF
TRBV5-1,TRBD1,many,TRBJ2-5,TGCGCCAGCAGCTTGGAAGGGACAGGGGAAAGGGAGACCCAGTACTTC,CASSLEGTGERETQYF
TRBV5-5,.,.,TRBJ2-1,TGTGCCAGCAGCCTGCGCGGACTGGGGAGAAACAATGAGCAGTTCTTC,CASSLRGLGRNNEQFF
TRBV20-1,.,.,TRBJ2-5,TGCAGTGTCACCCAGCAGCAAGAGACCCAGTACTTC,CSVTQQQETQYF
TRBV20-1,.,.,TRBJ2-1,TGCAGTGCTAGAGATCCTAGCTCCTACAATGAGCAGTTCTTC,CSARDPSSYNEQFF
TRBV20-1,.,many,TRBJ2-5,TGCAGTGCTAGAGATCTGGAAGGAAGAGTGGAGACCCAGTACTTC,CSARDLEGRVETQYF
TRBV10-3,.,many,TRBJ2-7,TGTGCCATCAGTGAAGAGCCCGCGGGGTTGAACGAGCAGTACTTC,CAISEEPAGLNEQYF
TRBV12-3/TRBV12-4,.,.,TRBJ2-3,TGTGCCAGCACAACAGCTAGCACAGATGCGCAGTATTTT,CASTTASTDAQYF
TRBV20-1,TRBD1,many,TRBJ2-5,TGCAGTGCTACCTGGACAGGGGGAATTGAGACCCAGTACTTC,CSATWTGGIETQYF